The TCR beta chain under discussion was sequenced for a study of cytomegalovirus exposure and HLA in healthy donors. Overall study findings and caveats: Some TCR beta chains (roughly 150 of them) were listed as cytomegalovirus-associated. Reports indicated that the classifier achieved high specificity and sensitivity in diagnosing cytomegalovirus status.

The study ran its PCR with 60 Vbeta and 13 Jbeta primers. Sequenced by immunoSEQ multiplex PCR; TCRdb stores in-frame clones only, minus some. Its table records tens of thousands of clones. A remark on this clone: Antigen specificity is unknown.

CDR3 size: 15 residues. V was clipped by 1 base and J by 8 bases, with 16 bases between them. CDR1 and CDR2 from the germline V gene are SGHTS and YDEGEE. The J gene is TRBJ2-1, the V gene TRBV5-8; D is perhaps TRBD2 (6 bases). Source material: PBMCs. This clonotype was obtained from a middle-aged man in good health and CMV-seronegative. CDR3 amino acids: CASSLWRDGADEQFF. In DNA, the CDR3 is TGTGCCAGCAGCTTGTGGCGGGATGGGGCCGATGAGCAGTTCTTC.